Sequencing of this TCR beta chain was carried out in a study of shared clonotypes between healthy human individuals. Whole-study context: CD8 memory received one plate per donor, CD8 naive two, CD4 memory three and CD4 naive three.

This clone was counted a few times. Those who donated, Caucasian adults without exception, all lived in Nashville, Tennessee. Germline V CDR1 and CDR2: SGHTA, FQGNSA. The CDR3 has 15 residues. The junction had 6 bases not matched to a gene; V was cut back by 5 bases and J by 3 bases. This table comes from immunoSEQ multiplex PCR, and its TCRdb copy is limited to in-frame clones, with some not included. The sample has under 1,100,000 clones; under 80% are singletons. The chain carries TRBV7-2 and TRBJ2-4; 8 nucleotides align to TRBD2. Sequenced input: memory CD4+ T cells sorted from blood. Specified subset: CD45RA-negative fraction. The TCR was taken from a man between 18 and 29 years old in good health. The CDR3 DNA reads TGTGCCAGCAGCCCCACTAGCGGCTTCAAAAACATTCAGTACTTC. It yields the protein CASSPTSGFKNIQYF.